The entry below gives a single T cell receptor (beta chain) sequence along with its context. Its antigen is unknown. The source of the sample is a study of T cells in localized non-small cell lung cancer. The study's findings and limits: For the top 100 tumor clones, a median approximately 50 also appeared in adjacent lung. Of the tissues analyzed, uninvolved adjacent lung showed maximal T cell clonality, greater than tumor.

Using immunoSEQ multiplex PCR, the repertoire was profiled, and TCRdb retains in-frame clones only, with some absent. The sample contains 20,000 to 25,000 clones, about 89% of which appear only once. In germline, CDR1 is SGHDN, CDR2 FVKESK. Trimming took 4 bases from V and 7 from J, leaving 11 bases between them. This CDR3 contains 14 residues. V gene TRBV14 combines with J gene TRBJ1-6; D is unclear. The material sequenced was peripheral blood, taken before any cancer treatment. This receptor was obtained from a male donor at least 60 years old with stage I lung adenocarcinoma. The CDR3 sequence: CASSPAIGNSPLHF. The CDR3 DNA reads TGTGCCAGCAGCCCCGCAATAGGAAATTCACCCCTCCACTTT.